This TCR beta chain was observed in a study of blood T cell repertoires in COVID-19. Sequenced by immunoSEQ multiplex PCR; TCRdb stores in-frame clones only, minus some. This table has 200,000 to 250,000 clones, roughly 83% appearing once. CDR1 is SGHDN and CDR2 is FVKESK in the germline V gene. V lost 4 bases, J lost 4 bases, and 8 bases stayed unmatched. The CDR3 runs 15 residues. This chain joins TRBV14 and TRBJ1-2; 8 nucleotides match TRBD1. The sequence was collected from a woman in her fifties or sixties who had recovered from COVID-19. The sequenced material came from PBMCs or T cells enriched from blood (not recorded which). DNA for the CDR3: TGTGCCAGCAGCCCTGCTCCAGGGGGCGTCTATGGCTACACCTTC. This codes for CASSPAPGGVYGYTF.